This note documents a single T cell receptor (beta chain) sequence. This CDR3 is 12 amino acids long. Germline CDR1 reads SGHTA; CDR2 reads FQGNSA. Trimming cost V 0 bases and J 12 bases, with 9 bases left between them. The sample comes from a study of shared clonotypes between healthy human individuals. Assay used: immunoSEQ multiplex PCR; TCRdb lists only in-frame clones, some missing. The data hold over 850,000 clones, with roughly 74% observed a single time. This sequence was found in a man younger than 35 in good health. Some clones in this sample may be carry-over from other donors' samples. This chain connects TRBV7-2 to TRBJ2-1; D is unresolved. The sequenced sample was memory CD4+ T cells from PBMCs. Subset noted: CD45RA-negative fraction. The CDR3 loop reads CASSLADPRQFF. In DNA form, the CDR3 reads TGTGCCAGCAGCTTAGCGGATCCTCGGCAGTTCTTC.